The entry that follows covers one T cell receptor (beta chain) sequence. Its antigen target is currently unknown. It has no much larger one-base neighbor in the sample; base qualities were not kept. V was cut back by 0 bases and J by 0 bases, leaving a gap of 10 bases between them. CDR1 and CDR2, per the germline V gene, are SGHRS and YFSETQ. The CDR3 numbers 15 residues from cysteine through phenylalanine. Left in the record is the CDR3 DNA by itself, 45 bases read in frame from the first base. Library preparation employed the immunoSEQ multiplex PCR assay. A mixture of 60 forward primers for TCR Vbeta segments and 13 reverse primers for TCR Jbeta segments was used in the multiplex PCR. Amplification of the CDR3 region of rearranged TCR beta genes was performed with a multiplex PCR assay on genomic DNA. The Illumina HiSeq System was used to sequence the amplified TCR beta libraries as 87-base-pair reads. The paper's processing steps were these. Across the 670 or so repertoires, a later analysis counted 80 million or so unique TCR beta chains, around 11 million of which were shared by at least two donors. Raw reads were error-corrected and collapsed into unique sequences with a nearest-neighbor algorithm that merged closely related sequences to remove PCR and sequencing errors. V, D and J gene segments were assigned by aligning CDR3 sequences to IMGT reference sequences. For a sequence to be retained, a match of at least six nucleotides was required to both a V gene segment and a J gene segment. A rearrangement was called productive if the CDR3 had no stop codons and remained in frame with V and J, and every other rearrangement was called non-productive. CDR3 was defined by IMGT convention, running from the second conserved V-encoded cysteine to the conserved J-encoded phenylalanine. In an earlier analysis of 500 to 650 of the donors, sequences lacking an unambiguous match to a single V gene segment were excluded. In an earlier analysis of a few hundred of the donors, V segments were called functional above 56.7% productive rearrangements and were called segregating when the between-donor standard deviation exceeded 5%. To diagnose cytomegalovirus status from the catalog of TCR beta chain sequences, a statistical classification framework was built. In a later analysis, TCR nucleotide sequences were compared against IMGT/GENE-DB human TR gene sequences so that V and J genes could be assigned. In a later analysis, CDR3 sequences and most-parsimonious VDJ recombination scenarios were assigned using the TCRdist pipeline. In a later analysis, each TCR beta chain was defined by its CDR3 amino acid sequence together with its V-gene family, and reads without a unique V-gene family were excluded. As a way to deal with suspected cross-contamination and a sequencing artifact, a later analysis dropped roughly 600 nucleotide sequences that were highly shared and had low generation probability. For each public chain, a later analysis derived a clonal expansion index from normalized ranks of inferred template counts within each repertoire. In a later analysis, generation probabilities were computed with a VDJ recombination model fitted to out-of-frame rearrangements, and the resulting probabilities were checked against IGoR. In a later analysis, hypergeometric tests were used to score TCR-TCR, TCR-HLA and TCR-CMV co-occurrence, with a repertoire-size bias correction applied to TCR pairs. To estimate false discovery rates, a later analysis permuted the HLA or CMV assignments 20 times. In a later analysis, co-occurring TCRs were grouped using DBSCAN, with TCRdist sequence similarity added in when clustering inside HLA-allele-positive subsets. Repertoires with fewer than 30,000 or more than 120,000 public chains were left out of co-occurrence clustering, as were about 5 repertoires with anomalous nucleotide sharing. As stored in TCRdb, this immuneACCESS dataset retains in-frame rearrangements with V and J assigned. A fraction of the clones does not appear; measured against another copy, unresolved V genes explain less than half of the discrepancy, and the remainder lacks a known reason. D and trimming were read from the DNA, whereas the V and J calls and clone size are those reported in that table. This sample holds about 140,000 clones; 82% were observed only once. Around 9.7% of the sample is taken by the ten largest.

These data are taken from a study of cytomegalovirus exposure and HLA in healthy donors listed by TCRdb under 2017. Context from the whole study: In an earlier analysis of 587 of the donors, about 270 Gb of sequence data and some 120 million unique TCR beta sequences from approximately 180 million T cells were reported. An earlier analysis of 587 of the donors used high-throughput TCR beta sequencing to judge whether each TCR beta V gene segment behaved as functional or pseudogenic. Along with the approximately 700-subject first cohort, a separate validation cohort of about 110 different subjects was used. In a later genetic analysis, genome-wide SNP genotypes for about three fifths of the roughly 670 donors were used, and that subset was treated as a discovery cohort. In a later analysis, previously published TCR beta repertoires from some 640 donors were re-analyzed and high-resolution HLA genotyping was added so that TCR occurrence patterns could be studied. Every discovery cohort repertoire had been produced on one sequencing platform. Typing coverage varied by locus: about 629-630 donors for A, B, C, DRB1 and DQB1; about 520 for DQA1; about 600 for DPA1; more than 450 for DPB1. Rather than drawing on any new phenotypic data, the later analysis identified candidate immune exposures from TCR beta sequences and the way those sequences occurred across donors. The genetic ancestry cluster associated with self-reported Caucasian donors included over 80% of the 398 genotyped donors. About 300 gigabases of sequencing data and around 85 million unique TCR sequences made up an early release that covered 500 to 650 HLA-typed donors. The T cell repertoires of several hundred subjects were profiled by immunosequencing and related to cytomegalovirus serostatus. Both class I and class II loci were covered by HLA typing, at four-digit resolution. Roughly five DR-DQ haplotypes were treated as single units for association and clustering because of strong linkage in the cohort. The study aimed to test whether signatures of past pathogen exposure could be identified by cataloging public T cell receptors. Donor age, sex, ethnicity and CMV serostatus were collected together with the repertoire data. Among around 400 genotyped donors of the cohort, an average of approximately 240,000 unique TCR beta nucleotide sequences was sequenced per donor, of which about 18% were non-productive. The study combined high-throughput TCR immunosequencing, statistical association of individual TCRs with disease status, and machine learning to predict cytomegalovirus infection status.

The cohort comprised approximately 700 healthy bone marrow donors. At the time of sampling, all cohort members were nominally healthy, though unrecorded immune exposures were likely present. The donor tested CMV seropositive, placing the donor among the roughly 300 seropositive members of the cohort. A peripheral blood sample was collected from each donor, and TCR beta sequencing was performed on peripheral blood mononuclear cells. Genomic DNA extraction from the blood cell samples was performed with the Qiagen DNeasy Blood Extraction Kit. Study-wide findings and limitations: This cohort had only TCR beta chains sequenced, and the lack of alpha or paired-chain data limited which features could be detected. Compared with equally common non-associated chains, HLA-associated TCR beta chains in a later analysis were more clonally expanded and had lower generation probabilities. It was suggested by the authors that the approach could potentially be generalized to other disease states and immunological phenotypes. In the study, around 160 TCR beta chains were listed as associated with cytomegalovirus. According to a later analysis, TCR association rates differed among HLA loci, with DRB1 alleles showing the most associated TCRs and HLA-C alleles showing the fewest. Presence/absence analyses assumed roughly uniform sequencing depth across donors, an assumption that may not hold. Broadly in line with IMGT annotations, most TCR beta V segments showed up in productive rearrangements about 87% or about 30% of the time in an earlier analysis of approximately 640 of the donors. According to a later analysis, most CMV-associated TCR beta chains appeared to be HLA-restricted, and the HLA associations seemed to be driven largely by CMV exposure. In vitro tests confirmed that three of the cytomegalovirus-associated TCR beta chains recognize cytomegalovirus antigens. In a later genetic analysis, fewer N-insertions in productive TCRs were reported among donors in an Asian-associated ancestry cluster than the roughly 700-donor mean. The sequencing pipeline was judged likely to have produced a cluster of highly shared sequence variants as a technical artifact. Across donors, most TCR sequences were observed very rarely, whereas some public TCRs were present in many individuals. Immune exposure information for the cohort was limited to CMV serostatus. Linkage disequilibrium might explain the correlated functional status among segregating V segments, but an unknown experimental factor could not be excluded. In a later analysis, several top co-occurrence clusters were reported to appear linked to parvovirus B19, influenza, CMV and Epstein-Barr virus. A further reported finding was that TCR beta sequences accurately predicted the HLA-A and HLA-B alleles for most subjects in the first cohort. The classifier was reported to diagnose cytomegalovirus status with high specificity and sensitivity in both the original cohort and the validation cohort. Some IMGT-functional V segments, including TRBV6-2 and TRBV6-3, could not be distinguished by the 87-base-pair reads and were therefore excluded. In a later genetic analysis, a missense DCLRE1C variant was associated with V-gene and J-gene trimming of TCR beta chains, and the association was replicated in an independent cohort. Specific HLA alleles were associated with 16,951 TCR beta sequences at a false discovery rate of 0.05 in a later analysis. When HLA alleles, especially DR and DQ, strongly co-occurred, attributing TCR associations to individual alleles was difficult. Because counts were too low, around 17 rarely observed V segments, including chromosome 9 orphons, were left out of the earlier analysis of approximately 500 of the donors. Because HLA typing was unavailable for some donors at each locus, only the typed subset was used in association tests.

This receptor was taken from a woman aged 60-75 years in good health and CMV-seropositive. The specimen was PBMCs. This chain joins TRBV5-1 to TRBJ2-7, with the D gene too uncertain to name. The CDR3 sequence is CASSLEPESSYEQYF. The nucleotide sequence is TGCGCCAGCAGCTTGGAACCGGAGAGCTCCTACGAGCAGTACTTC.